This T cell receptor beta chain came from a study of PD-L1 blockade in urothelial cancer (dated 2017 in TCRdb). For context, the study as a whole: Therapy was started at some point between 2014 and 2016 for all patients, and atezolizumab 1,200 mg was administered intravenously every 3 weeks. About 90% of the roughly 30 patients were males with bladder-origin urothelial cancer, and 18 of 29 reported a prior smoking history. Patients had an ECOG performance status of 0 or 1 and had received between 0 and 3 prior chemotherapy regimens. Blood samples were analyzed at two time points: 3 weeks after treatment start (second dose) and 6 weeks after treatment start. Blood samples gave median yields of around 140,000 T cells and around 88,000 unique TCRs, along with a median clonality of 0.080. The study was an exploratory multi-omic analysis of somatic, immune and clinical correlates of response to PD-L1 blockade with atezolizumab in urothelial cancer. Pretreatment tumor samples, along with matched peripheral blood collected serially before and after atezolizumab treatment, underwent TCR sequencing. Progression-free survival longer than 6 months counted as durable clinical benefit, and TCR features were additionally tested against both progression-free and overall survival. In the same patients who had TCR sequencing, pretreatment tumors also underwent whole exome sequencing and RNA sequencing. Durable clinical benefit was achieved by nine patients but not by the remaining 20. Some 30 patients had pretreatment blood TCR-seq, some 25 had at least one posttreatment blood collection, and some 25 had tumor TCR-seq. General study outcomes and caveats: At 3 weeks after the start of treatment, tumor-associated TCR clones in peripheral blood had expanded more in patients with durable benefit (n ≈ 23, p = 0.022). Improved progression-free and overall survival was associated with having pretreatment peripheral blood TCR clonality below the median. Because of the small sample size (n ≈ 29) and the many exploratory analyses performed, the results are intended to be regarded as hypothesis-generating.

The CDR3, cysteine through phenylalanine, is 17 amino acids long. Just the 51-base CDR3 DNA is kept, in frame starting at base 1. CDR1 and CDR2 were assigned from the germline V gene (reference sequence) as LNHDA and SQIVND. V trim: 6 bases; J trim: 3 bases; unmatched bases: 15. What this sample's time point label stands for: pretreatment peripheral blood. A total of 25 to 35 patients with locally advanced or metastatic urothelial carcinoma, treated at Memorial Sloan Kettering on a trial protocol, made up the cohort. Peripheral blood mononuclear cells were collected from each patient pretreatment and during treatment, giving between 1 and 8 total time points per patient. The Qiagen DNeasy Blood extraction kit was used to purify genomic DNA from total PBMCs and tumor samples. Collected pretreatment and during treatment, PBMCs were isolated and stored as previously described. Synthetic TCR analog templates were spiked into each PCR to estimate absolute template abundance from read counts. Using the immunoSEQ assay, TCRbeta CDR3 regions were amplified from genomic DNA with bias-controlled V and J gene primers. Sequencing of rearranged TCRbeta segments was performed at approximately 20X coverage. The original pipeline was this. Sequencing errors were corrected by clustering and CDR3s were annotated against IMGT to assign V, D and J genes. Downstream analyses used only productive TCRbeta rearrangements and left out out-of-frame or stop-codon sequences. To compute clonality, Shannon entropy was normalized by the log of the number of unique productive sequences and then subtracted from one. Fisher's exact test with Benjamini-Hochberg correction, using a cutoff of adjusted p below 0.01, was how clones that differed between time points or between blood and tumor were identified. Entries here come from immuneACCESS through TCRdb and include only in-frame sequences with V and J called. Some clones fail to appear in such tables; in the studies checked, an unresolved V gene covers under half of the shortfall, and the cause of the remainder is unknown. V and J calls and clone size are those listed in that table; D and trimming were worked out from the DNA. Present in this sample are 50,000 to 55,000 clones, just over 85% of which were seen just once. Of the sample, 20% to 25% is held by the ten largest clones.

Turning to this clone: Its binding antigen is unknown. No much larger clone is present one base from it, and per-base qualities are unavailable.

The sample here was PBMCs, taken around atezolizumab (anti-PD-L1) treatment. The clonotype comes from a man in his fifties or sixties with urothelial cancer. The chain employs TRBV19 and TRBJ1-1, with TRBD1 identical over 8 junction bases. The DNA is as follows: TGTGCCAGTAGAACCTCCTCAGGGGGCGTTGGGGACACTGAAGCTTTCTTT. Translation gives CASRTSSGGVGDTEAFF.